Below are 2 T cell receptor beta chains sequenced from a single sample in a study of CD8+ T cells in alopecia areata. RNA extraction was followed by reverse transcription into cDNA, which acted as the sequencing template. Produced via immunoSEQ multiplex PCR; TCRdb's table is partial and in-frame only. The sample carries around 270,000 clones, about three fifths recorded once. Described treatment: oral pan-JAK inhibitor, 5-10 mg twice daily. The source was CD4+ T cells sorted from blood, collected at week 24, from a patient treated with tofacitinib. All receptors come from a human donor with alopecia areata.

This rearrangement joins TRBV7-2 to TRBJ2-5, with TRBD2 identical over 14 bases. The V and J ends lost 0 bases and 5 bases, in that order; junction bases with no gene match: 2. The length of the CDR3 is 16 residues. Germline values: CDR1 SGHTA, CDR2 FQGNSA. The CDR3 reads CASSLARTSGGETQYF. CDR3 DNA: TGTGCCAGCAGCTTAGCGAGGACTAGCGGGGGGGAGACCCAGTACTTC. Supplemented by reference TRBV7-2 and TRBJ2-5, the full variable domain reads GAGVSQSPSNKVTEKGKDVELRCDPISGHTALYWYRQSLGQGLEFLIYFQGNSAPDKSGLPSDRFSAERTGGSVSTLTIQRTQQEDSAVYLCASSLARTSGGETQYFGPGTRLLVL.

This clone turned up a few times. The genes are TRBV10-3 and TRBJ1-5; D possibly corresponds to TRBD1 (5 bases). CDR1 and CDR2 (germline): ENHRY, SYGVKD. Trimming stripped 3 bases from V and 7 bases from J, with 13 bases between. The CDR3 spans 14 residues. The CDR3 is CAISESGMGQPQHF. The CDR3, as DNA: TGTGCCATCAGTGAATCAGGGATGGGGCAGCCCCAGCATTTT.